This record looks at one TCR beta chain sequence and its context. Antigen specificity is unknown. V lost 5 bases and J lost 2; bases outside the gene matches: 12. The CDR3 contains 16 residues. Germline-derived CDR1 and CDR2 are SEHNR and FQNEAQ (reference sequence). The sample comes from a study of cytomegalovirus exposure and HLA in healthy donors. As for the study in general: Out of a few hundred genotyped donors, about 80% belonged to the Caucasian-associated ancestry cluster.

Overall study results and limits: A missense DCLRE1C variant was associated with V- and J-gene trimming of TCR beta chains in a later analysis, and an independent cohort replicated the association.

Amplification used 60 Vbeta primers and 13 Jbeta primers. TCRdb's copy holds only in-frame clones and misses some; the assay was immunoSEQ multiplex PCR. The repertoire includes some 130,000 clones, about 72% of them detected once, and 1.6% sits in the top ten. The sequenced sample consisted of PBMCs. V is TRBV7-9 and J is TRBJ2-7; 7 nucleotides match TRBD1. This receptor was taken from a man younger than 45 in good health and CMV-seropositive. The DNA for the CDR3 is TGTGCCAGCAGCCCCCGGGACAGCTCCGAAGCCTACGAGCAGTACTTC. Residues: CASSPRDSSEAYEQYF.